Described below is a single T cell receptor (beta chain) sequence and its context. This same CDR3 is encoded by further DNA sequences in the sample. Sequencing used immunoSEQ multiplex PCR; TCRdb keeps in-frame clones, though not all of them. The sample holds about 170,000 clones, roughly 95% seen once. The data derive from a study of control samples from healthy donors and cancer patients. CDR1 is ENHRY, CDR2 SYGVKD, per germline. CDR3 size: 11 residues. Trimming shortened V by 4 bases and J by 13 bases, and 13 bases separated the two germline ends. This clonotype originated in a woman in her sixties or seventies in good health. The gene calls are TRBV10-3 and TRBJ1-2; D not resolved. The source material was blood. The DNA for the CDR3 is TGTGCCATCAGTGGTGTAGGTCTGCGCACCTTC. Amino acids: CAISGVGLRTF.